This TCR beta chain was obtained from a study of blood T cells in healthy people across ages. Study-level findings and limits: Both higher diversity and more naive CD4+ cells marked long-lived donors when set against aged donors.

Using a J-beta primer mix together with a sample-barcoded 5' primer, a second PCR was run for about 6 to 11 cycles. A single record per CDR3 protein comes from TCRdb applying MiXCR to the 5' RACE reads. Among approximately 760,000 distinct CDR3 sequences listed, around 25% were seen once. CDR3 length: 15 amino acids. V dropped 1 base and J dropped 0 bases, with 9 bases sitting between them. Germline CDR1 SEHNR, CDR2 FQNEAQ (reference sequence). This clonotype was detected only a few times. Its antigen remains unidentified. The same data also went into a second study, on T cells of mothers and their children. From that paper: Reads recorded for TCR beta CDR3 numbered over 8.5 million per mother and several million per child. Within related and unrelated pairs, thymic selection shapes TCR recombination output in a similar way.

This chain uses TRBV7-9 with TRBJ1-1; no clear D. The material sequenced was blood. This TCR came from a boy aged 5-17 years in good health. The CDR3 here is CASSLDPNLNTEAFF. In DNA, the CDR3 is TGTGCCAGCAGCTTAGATCCAAATTTGAACACTGAAGCTTTCTTT.